Below, 8 T cell receptor beta chains from the same sample are listed, as sequenced in a study of CD8+CD57+ T cells in acquired aplastic anemia. CD8+CD57+ cell expansion had been shown by flow cytometry in patients chosen for sequencing. Profiling of TCR beta VDJ combinations and CDR3 sequences used genomic DNA as template. TCRdb reprocessed the reads via MiXCR and lists one record per CDR3 protein. The sample shows under 200,000 distinct CDR3 sequences, 40% to 50% of them seen only once. The sequenced sample was sorted CD4+, CD8+, or CD8+CD57+ T cells (not recorded which) from PBMCs. The receptor source for this set is a human donor with aplastic anemia.

The chain carries TRBV24-1 and TRBJ1-2; possible D gene TRBD1, 6 bases. The CDR3 loop spans 14 amino acids. Germline V gene lookup returns CDR1 KGHDR and CDR2 SFDVKD. V lost 5 bases and J 4 bases, leaving 13 bases between the germline ends. CDR3 sequence (DNA): TGTGCCACCAGTGGAAGGACAGAGGCCTATGGCTACACCTTC. Translating it yields CATSGRTEAYGYTF.

V is TRBV6-1 and J is TRBJ2-2, with 8 bases that match TRBD2. CDR1 and CDR2 from the germline V gene are MNHNS and SASEGT. Losses at the gene ends were 5 bases for V and 6 bases for J; bases not matched to a gene: 5. The CDR3 totals 14 residues. This chain's CDR3 is CASSTPGLAGELFF. CDR3 in DNA: TGTGCCAGCAGTACCCCGGGACTAGCCGGGGAGCTGTTTTTT.

This clonotype was seen ten or more times. This chain joins TRBV27 and TRBJ1-3; D is perhaps TRBD1 (6 bases). Germline V gene sequence: CDR1 MNHEY, CDR2 SMNVEV (reference sequence). V was cut by 3 bases and J by 6 bases, with 9 bases left in between. The length of the CDR3 is 13 residues. The CDR3 loop is CASSFGTLNTIYF. The CDR3 DNA is TGTGCCAGCAGTTTCGGGACACTAAACACCATATATTTT.

This clonotype showed up many times. This rearrangement joins TRBV5-1 to TRBJ2-5; D perhaps matches TRBD2 (5 bases). Per germline, CDR1 SGHRS and CDR2 YFSETQ. V dropped 0 bases and J dropped 7 bases, with 10 bases sitting between them. The CDR3 contains 13 residues. For the CDR3, the DNA is TGCGCCAGCAGCTTGGCGGGAATGGGGACCCAGTACTTC. As protein: CASSLAGMGTQYF.

As concerns this clonotype: A clone one base away is much larger, so this may be a read error. This chain joins TRBV24-1 and TRBJ1-1; tentative D call: TRBD1 (6 bases). The germline V gene has CDR1 KGHDR and CDR2 SFDVKD. The CDR3 is 13 residues long. For the CDR3, the DNA is TGTGCCAGCACCACCCCCGGGGGCACTGAAGCTCTCTTT. It translates to CASTTPGGTEALF.

This chain joins TRBV11-2 and TRBJ2-5; 9 nucleotides align to TRBD2. The germline V gene has CDR1 SGHAT and CDR2 FQNNGV. This CDR3 contains 17 residues. With V trimmed by 5 bases and J by 6 bases, 16 bases remained unmatched. CDR3 in DNA: TGTGCCAGCAGCGAACAACCGCTTAGCGGGAGCTCGAAGACCCAGTACTTC. Translation: CASSEQPLSGSSKTQYF.

This clonotype was observed at least ten times. V gene TRBV2 combines with J gene TRBJ2-7; 12 nucleotides match TRBD2. The CDR3 is 15 amino acids. The trim removed 2 bases at V and 2 bases at J, leaving 1 base unmatched. CDR1 is SNHLY and CDR2 is FYNNEI in the germline V gene. In DNA form, the CDR3 reads TGTGCCAGCAGTGAACGACTAGCGGGAGCCTACGAGCAGTACTTC. Its protein is CASSERLAGAYEQYF.

The CDR3, as DNA: TGTGCCAGCAGTTACTCAGGACAGGGTCGCTATGGCTACACCTTC. Translating it yields CASSYSGQGRYGYTF. The chain carries TRBV6-5 and TRBJ1-2, with 8 bases matching TRBD1. The CDR3 has 15 amino acids. CDR1 and CDR2 (germline): MNHEY, SVGAGI. V trimming: 0 bases; J trimming: 4 bases; junction bases outside the gene matches: 4.